At least ten counts were recorded for the clone carrying this T cell receptor (beta chain). Its antigen is still unknown. Amplification of TCR alpha and beta CDR3 regions from RNA used iRepertoire nested multiplex PCR. Tissue mRNA or PBMC total RNA, roughly 90-400 ng, went into one-step reverse transcription and amplification. TCRdb analysed the multiplex PCR reads with MiXCR anew, one entry per CDR3 protein. The table records 100,000 to 150,000 distinct CDR3 sequences, roughly 20% of them present only once. Germline CDR1 LNHDA, CDR2 SQIVND (reference sequence). Trimming took 2 bases from V and 1 from J, leaving 13 bases between them. This CDR3 comprises 16 residues. This specimen comes from a study of glioma-infiltrating T cells. General observations from the study: Tissue and blood shared very few CDR3 sequences. Gliomas, especially low-grade, showed above-expected tissue-blood divergence; non-neoplastic patients showed below.

V gene TRBV19 combines with J gene TRBJ2-3; D is unresolved. Sequenced: glioma tissue, nonneoplastic brain tissue, or PBMCs (not recorded which). This receptor was taken from a human donor with low-grade glioma or glioblastoma, undergoing nonglioma brain surgery, or in good health (not recorded which). CDR3 sequence (DNA): TGTGCCAGTAGTATAATCGCACGGAGCGGCACAGATACGCAGTATTTT. It is translated as CASSIIARSGTDTQYF.